This T cell receptor beta chain was retrieved from a study of long-term antiretroviral therapy in people with HIV (dated by TCRdb to between 2021 and 2024). The study in broad terms: The earliest samples were collected about a decade before the 2015 WHO recommendation for immediate ART, when ART was typically delayed until CD4 counts fell. A total of roughly 180 cryopreserved PBMC samples were contributed to the cohort by 30 adults with confirmed HIV infection, with samples collected serially over a mean of about 6 years (range 1-12). No cross-contamination during QIAcube processing was shown when test extractions of a monoclonal T-cell line were performed alongside 30 to 40 polyclonal samples. A retrospective serial study tested whether ART initiation and durable HIV suppression were associated with changes in peripheral blood TRB repertoire composition and diversity. Among the approximately 30 participants with HIV, eleven were female. What the work shows at the level of the full study, not this receptor alone: Unsorted PBMC were profiled instead of sorted CD4+ and CD8+ T cells because pre-ART samples had limited cell numbers. The samples span the years 2004 to 2017, and the ART regimens used may be less effective than current regimens. Narrower CDR3 length ranges were observed in HIV repertoires than in controls, and an antigen-experienced repertoire with only a slight naive shift after ART was suggested by the network structure. Because PBMC availability was limited, only the TCR beta chain was sequenced, with no alpha chain pairing. No data were available on ART adherence, viral resistance or therapy changes, limiting inferences about post-ART repertoire changes. Starting ART was linked to a significant rise in TRB diversity, yet even with long-term ART the diversity remained significantly lower than in transplant donor controls. Expanded TRB clones identified before ART initiation dominated the repertoire at all time points, although this dominance fluctuated and declined in many PLHIV after ART.

Sequencing of the TRB variable region was done with the immunoSEQ hsTCRB v3.0 assay at survey level resolution. TRB sequencing targeted a depth of about 40,000-55,000 T-cell genomes per sample. Pooled TRB libraries were sequenced on an Illumina MiSeq with a v3 150-cycle kit. The published analysis was carried out like this. Repertoire analysis was performed in R inside a reproducible Nextflow workflow that covered QC, data transformation and analysis. LymphoSeq2, an R package for exploring AIRR-Seq data, was used to implement custom analyses. A handful of samples that produced fewer than 5000 total TRB sequences were removed, so about 200 HIV repertoires were analyzed. Among the 180 to 200 retained HIV repertoires, 55 to 65 were collected before ART initiation and 129 were collected after ART initiation. Repertoires were downsampled to 5000 TRB nucleotide sequences, with summary statistics averaged over 100 downsampling iterations. The analysis kept only TRB sequences whose CDR3 regions were at least seven amino acids long. Diversity was measured with a Shannon entropy-derived clonality score and the Gini coefficient. In repertoire networks, the top 5000 CDR3 amino acid sequences were linked whenever an edit distance of one separated two sequences. For TRB CDR3 amino acid sequences, GLIPH2 was used to predict antigen specificity groups and MHC restriction. CDR3 amino acid sequences were matched against VDJdb and McPAS-TCR to flag known CMV, EBV, HIV or tissue antigen associations. Pre-ART, post-ART and control groups were compared with Wilcoxon signed-rank tests and Holm-Bonferroni correction. Not all clones reach the TCRdb copy of this immuneACCESS table, which keeps in-frame sequences only. Checked studies attribute under half of the gap to unresolved V genes and leave the rest unexplained. The V and J calls and the clone size are those of that table, but D and trimming were determined from the DNA. The sample table lists fewer than 40,000 clones, 75% to 85% of them with a count of one. The ten largest account for 5.8% of the sample.

To be included, a participant needed at least one PBMC sample from before ART initiation plus at least two post-ART samples. Treatment was received in the United States of America by all participants with HIV. Before DNA extraction, cryopreserved samples of about 1-11 million PBMC were thawed and then washed. At the time of the earliest PBMC sample, participants with HIV were aged between roughly 23 and 60 years. Each participant contributed PBMC samples from 1-4 timepoints before ART initiation and 2-8 timepoints after ART initiation, with a median of 7 samples. For every participant, serial HIV viral load, CD4+ T-cell count, ART history and demographic data were obtained. A Qiagen kit on a QIAcube was used to extract genomic DNA from unsorted PBMC, with samples processed in batches of 12. Worth noting for this clone: Its antigen is still unknown. Base qualities are missing; no much larger clone stands one base away.

The CDR3 goes from the cysteine to the phenylalanine over 17 residues. Only the CDR3 portion is preserved as DNA: 51 bases, with reading frame beginning at the first base. As encoded in the germline V gene (reference sequence), CDR1 is SEHNR while CDR2 is FQNEAQ. V has 4 bases trimmed and J has 5 bases trimmed; junction bases matching no gene number 16. The chain couples TRBV7-9 to TRBJ1-1, and TRBD1 matches 7 of the central bases. Sequencing was performed on unsorted PBMCs, taken 3.4 years after starting antiretroviral therapy. The clonotype originates from a man aged 25-45 years with HIV. The CDR3 is CASSSVPGQTWETEAFF. The sequence in DNA is TGTGCCAGCAGCTCAGTCCCGGGACAGACCTGGGAAACTGAAGCTTTCTTT.